This T cell receptor beta chain comes out of a study of shared clonotypes between healthy human individuals. Overall study findings and caveats: The diversity represented, both genetic and in exposure history, was limited by few donors. The expectation was that sequencing depth would affect clonotype sharing among donors.

On this clone: The antigen is undetermined.

The length of the CDR3 is 14 residues. Trimming took off 6 bases at V and 2 bases at J, with 13 bases between the two ends. The germline gives CDR1 KGHSH, CDR2 LQKENI. Nashville, Tennessee was home to all donors, each a Caucasian adult. Original processing methods: Quality scores were absent from the junction-only immunoSEQ sequences, so filtering differed. Measured with immunoSEQ multiplex PCR; TCRdb has only the in-frame clones, and not every one. Clone size and the V and J calls come from that table; the DNA yielded D and trimming. Among about half a million clones listed, 65% to 85% were seen once.

The source of this sequence is a woman in her thirties or forties in good health. Some clones in this sample may be carry-over from other donors' samples. What was sequenced was PBMCs. The chain uses TRBV18 and TRBJ2-5; D might be TRBD1 or TRBD2, each matching 5 bases. For the CDR3, the DNA is TGTGCCAGCTCTCAGTCCGGGGCACAAGAGACCCAGTACTTC. Amino acid sequence: CASSQSGAQETQYF.